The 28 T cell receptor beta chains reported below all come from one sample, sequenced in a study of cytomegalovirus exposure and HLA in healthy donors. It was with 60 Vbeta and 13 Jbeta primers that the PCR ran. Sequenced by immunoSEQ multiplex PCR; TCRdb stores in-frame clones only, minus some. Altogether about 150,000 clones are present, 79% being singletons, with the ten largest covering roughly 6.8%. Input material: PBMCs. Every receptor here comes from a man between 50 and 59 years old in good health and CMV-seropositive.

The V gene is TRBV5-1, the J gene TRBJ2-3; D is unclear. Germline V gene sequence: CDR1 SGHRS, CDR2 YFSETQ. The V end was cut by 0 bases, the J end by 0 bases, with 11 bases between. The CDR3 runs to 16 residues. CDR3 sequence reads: CASSLGYTTSTDTQYF. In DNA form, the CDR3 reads TGCGCCAGCAGCTTGGGGTATACGACTAGCACAGATACGCAGTATTTT.

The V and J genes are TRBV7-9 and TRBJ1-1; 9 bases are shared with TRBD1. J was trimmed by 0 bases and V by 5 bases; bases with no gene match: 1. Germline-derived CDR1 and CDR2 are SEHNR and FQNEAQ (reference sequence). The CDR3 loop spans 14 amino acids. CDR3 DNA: TGTGCCAGCAGCGGACAGGGGTTGAACACTGAAGCTTTCTTT. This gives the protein CASSGQGLNTEAFF.

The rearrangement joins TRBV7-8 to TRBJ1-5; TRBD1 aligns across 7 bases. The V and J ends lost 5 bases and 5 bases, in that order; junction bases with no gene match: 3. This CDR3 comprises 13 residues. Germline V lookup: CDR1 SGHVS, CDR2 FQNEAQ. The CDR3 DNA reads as TGTGCCAGCAGCCCAGGGGGGTATCAGCCCCAGCATTTT. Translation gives CASSPGGYQPQHF.

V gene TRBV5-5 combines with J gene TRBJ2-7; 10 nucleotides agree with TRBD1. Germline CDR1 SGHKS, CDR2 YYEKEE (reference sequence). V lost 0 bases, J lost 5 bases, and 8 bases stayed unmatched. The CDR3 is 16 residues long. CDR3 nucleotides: TGTGCCAGCAGCTTGGACACAGGGACAGGGGTTAACGAGCAGTACTTC. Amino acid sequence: CASSLDTGTGVNEQYF.

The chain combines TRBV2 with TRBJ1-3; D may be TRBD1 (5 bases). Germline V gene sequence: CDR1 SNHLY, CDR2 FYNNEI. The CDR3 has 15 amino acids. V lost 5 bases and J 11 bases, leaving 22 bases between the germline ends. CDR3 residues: CASSSLGPREAAIYF. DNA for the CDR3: TGTGCCAGCAGTTCCCTCGGCCCCAGGGAGGCCGCCATATATTTT.

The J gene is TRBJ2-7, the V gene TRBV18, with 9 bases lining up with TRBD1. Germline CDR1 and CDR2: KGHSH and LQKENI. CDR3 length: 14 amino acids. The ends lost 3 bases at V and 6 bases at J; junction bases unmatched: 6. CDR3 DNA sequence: TGTGCCAGCTCACCGACAGGGGGATCTGGCGAGCAGTACTTC. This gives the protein CASSPTGGSGEQYF. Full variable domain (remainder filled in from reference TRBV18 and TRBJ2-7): NAGVMQNPRHLVRRRGQEARLRCSPMKGHSHVYWYRQLPEEGLKFMVYLQKENIIDESGMPKERFSAEFPKEGPSILRIQQVVRGDSAAYFCASSPTGGSGEQYFGPGTRLTVT.

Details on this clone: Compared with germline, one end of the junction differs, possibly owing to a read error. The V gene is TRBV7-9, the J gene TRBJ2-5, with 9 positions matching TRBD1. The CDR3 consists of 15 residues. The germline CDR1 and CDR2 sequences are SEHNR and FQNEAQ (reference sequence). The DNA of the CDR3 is TGTTCCAGCAGCTTCTCCGGGACAGGGCAAGAGACCCAGTACTTC. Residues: CSSSFSGTGQETQYF.

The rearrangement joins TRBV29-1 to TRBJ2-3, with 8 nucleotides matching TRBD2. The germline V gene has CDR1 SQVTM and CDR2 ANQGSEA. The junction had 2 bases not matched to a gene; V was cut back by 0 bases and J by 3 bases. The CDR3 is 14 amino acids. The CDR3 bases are TGCAGCGTTGAAGATGGCGGGGGGACAGATACGCAGTATTTT. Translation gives CSVEDGGGTDTQYF.

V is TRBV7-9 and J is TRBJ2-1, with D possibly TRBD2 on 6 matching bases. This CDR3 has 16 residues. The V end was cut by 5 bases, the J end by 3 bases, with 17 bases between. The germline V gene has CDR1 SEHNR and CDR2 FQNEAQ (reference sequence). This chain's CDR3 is CASSPGGFAVYNEQFF. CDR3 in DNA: TGTGCCAGCAGCCCCGGAGGGTTTGCGGTCTACAATGAGCAGTTCTTC.

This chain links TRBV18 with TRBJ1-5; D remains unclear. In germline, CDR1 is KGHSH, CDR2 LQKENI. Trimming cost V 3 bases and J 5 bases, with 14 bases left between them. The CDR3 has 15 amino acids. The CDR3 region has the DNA TGTGCCAGCTCACCTGAAAGTCGGGTCGATCAGCCCCAGCATTTT. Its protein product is CASSPESRVDQPQHF.

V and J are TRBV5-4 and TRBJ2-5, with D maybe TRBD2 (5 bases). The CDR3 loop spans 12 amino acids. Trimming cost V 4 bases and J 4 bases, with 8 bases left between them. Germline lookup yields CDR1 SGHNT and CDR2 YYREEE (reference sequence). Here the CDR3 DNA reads TGTGCCAGCAGCCTCGAGGGAGAGACCCAGTACTTC. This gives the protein CASSLEGETQYF.

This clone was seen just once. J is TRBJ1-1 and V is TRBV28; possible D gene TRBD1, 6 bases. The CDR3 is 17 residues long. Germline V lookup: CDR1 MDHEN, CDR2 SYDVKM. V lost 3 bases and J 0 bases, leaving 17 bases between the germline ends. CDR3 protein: CASSFGDTGYMNTEAFF. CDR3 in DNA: TGTGCCAGCAGTTTCGGGGACACCGGATATATGAACACTGAAGCTTTCTTT.

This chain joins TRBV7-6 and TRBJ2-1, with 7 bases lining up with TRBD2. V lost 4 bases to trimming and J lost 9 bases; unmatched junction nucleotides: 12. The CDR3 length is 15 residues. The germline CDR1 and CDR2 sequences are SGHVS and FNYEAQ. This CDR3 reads CASSSQTGTMGEQFF. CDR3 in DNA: TGTGCCAGCAGCTCCCAAACCGGGACTATGGGTGAGCAGTTCTTC.

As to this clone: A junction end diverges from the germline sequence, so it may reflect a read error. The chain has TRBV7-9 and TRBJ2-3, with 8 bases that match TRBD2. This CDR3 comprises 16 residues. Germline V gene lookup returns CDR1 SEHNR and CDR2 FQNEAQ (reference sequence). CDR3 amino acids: CSSSPRTSSSTDTQYF. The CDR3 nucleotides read TGTTCCAGCAGCCCACGGACTAGCTCTAGCACAGATACGCAGTATTTT.

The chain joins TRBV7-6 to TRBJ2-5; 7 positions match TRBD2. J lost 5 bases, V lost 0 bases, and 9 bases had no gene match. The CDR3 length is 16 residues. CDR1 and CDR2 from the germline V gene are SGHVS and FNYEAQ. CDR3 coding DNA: TGTGCCAGCAGCTTAGCAGGAGCGGGGCCCCACGAGACCCAGTACTTC. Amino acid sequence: CASSLAGAGPHETQYF.

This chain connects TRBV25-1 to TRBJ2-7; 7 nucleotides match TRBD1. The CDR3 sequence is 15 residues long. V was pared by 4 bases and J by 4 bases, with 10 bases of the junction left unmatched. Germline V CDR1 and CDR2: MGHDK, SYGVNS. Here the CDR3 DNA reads TGTGCCAGCAGTGGAGTCATACAGGGGCGGTACGAGCAGTACTTC. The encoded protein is CASSGVIQGRYEQYF.

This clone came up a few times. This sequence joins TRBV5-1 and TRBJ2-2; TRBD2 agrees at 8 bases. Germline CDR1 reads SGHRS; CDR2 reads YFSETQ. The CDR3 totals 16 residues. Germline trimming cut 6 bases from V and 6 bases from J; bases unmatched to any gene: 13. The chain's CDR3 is CASINRTSGGAGELFF. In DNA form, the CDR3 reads TGCGCCAGCATCAACAGGACCTCCGGGGGGGCCGGGGAGCTGTTTTTT.

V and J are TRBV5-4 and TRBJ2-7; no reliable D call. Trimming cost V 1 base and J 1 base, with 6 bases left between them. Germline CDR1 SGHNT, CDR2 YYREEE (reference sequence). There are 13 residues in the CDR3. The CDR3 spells CASSLPDSYEQYF. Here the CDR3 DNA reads TGTGCCAGCAGCTTGCCAGATTCCTACGAGCAGTACTTC.

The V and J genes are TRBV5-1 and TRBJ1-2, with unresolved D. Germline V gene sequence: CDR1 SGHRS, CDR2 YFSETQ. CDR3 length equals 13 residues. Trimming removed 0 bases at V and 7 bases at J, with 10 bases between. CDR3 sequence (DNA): TGCGCCAGCAGCTTGGGCGACTTCTCTGGCTACACCTTC. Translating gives CASSLGDFSGYTF.

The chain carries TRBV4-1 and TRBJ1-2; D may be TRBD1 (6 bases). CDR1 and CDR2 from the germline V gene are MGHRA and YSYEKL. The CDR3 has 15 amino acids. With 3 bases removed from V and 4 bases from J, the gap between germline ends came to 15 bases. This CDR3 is CASSHARTGSYGYTF. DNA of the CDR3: TGCGCCAGCAGCCACGCCAGAACAGGGAGCTATGGCTACACCTTC.

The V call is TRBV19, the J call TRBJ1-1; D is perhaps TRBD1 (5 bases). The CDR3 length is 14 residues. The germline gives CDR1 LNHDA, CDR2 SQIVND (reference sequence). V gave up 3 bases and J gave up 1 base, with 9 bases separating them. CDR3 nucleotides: TGTGCCAGTAGTATGGGGGGGACGAACACTGAAGCTTTCTTT. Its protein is CASSMGGTNTEAFF.

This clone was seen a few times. The CDR3, as DNA: TGTGCCAGCATTAAGCGCAGGGGCCAAGGATATAATTCACCCCTCCACTTT. Translation: CASIKRRGQGYNSPLHF. The V and J genes are TRBV27 and TRBJ1-6, with D perhaps matching TRBD1 (6 bases). Germline loops: CDR1 MNHEY, CDR2 SMNVEV (reference sequence). Trimming removed 7 bases from V and 4 bases from J, with 20 bases in between. There are 17 residues in the CDR3.

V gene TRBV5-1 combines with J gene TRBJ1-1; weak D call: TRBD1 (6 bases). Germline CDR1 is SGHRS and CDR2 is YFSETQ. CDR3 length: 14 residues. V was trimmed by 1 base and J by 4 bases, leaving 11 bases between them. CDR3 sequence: CASSLQGMGTEAFF. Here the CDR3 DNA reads TGCGCCAGCAGCTTGCAGGGGATGGGCACTGAAGCTTTCTTT.

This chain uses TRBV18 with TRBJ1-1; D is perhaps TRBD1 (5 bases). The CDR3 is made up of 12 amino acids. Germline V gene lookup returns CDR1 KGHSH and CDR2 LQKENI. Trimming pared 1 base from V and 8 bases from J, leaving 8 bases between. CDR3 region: CASSPRQGEAFF. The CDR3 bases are TGTGCCAGCTCACCACGGCAGGGAGAAGCTTTCTTT.

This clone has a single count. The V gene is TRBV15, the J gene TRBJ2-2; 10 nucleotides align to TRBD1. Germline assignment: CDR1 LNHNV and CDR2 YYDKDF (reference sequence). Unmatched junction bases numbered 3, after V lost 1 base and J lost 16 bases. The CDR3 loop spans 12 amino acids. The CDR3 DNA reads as TGTGCCACCAGCAGAGGAGACAGGGGGCGGTTTTTT. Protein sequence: CATSRGDRGRFF.

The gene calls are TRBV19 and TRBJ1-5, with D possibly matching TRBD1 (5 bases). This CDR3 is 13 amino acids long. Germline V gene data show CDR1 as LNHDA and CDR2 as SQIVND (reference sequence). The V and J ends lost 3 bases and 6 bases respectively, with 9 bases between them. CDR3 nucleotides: TGTGCCAGTAGTATCAGGGTAGTTCAGCCCCAGCATTTT. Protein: CASSIRVVQPQHF.

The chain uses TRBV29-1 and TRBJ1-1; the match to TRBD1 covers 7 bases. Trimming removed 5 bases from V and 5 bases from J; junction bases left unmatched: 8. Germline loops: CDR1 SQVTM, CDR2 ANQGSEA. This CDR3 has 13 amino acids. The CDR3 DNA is TGCAGCGTTAGGGCAGGGGGACGGACTGAAGCTTTCTTT. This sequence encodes CSVRAGGRTEAFF.

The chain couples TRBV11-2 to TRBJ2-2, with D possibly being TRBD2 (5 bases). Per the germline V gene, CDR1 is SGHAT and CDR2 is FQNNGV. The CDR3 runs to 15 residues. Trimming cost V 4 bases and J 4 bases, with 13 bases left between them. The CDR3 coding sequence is TGTGCCAGCAGCTCTACTAGGGTTGGCACCGGGGAGCTGTTTTTT. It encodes CASSSTRVGTGELFF.